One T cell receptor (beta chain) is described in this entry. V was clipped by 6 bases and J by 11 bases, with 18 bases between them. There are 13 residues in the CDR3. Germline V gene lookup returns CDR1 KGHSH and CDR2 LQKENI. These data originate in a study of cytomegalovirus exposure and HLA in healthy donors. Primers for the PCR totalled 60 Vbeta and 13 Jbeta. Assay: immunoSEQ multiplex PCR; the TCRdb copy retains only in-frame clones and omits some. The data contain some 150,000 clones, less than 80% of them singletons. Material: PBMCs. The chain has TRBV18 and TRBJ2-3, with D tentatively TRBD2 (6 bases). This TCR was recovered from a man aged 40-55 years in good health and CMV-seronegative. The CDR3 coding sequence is TGTGCCAGCTCCTCAGATACTAGCTATTGGCAGTATTTT. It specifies CASSSDTSYWQYF.